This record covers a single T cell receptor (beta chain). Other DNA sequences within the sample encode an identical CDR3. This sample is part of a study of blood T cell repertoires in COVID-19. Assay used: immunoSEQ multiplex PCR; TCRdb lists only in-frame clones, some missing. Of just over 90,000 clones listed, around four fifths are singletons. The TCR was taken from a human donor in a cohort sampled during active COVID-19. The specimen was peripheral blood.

The CDR3 spells CASSAGTSINEQFF. As DNA, the CDR3 is TGCGCCAGCAGCGCCGGGACTAGTATCAATGAGCAGTTCTTC. J is TRBJ2-1 and V is TRBV10-1; 8 nucleotides agree with TRBD2. The CDR3 has 14 residues. Trimming cost V 6 bases and J 6 bases; bases outside gene matches: 7. Germline lookup yields CDR1 WNHNN and CDR2 SYGVQD (reference sequence).